This T cell receptor (beta chain) comes out of a study of blood T cell repertoires in COVID-19 (TCRdb year 2020). A note on the overall study: Samples from collaborators originated in the United States, Italy and Spain and spanned both the acute and convalescent phases of COVID-19. The prospective study material was composed of cDNA or gDNA derived from T cells, B-cell-depleted T cells, or PBMCs. The dataset comprised deeply sampled blood TCRbeta repertoires from subjects exposed to, actively infected with, or recovered from COVID-19. A freely available public database, intended as a resource for researchers studying the immune response to SARS-CoV-2, is where the repertoires were released. Samples were obtained from the ongoing ImmuneRACE study (first 160 participants) and from over 1,000 subjects provided by 6 global collaborators. Sample metadata almost always included a de-identified subject ID, COVID-19 status, age in years and sex. HLA class I and class II types, where available, came from metadata supplied by the sample provider rather than from assay-based typing. Overall study results and their limits: The quantity of clinical and demographic metadata differed by source and by participant and was supplied without curation.

Whole blood was collected in K2EDTA tubes by collaborating institutions according to the institutions' own protocols. For TCRbeta analysis, collaborators shipped samples in one of three forms: frozen whole blood, isolated PBMCs, or DNA extracted from either of those sample types. TCRbeta CDR3 regions were amplified from genomic DNA by means of the immunoSEQ Assay, a bias-controlled multiplex PCR. Concerning the study's data processing: Within the assay, amplification of reference gene primers was used to estimate how many nucleated cells each sample contained. To quantify the absolute abundance of each unique TCRbeta CDR3 rearrangement, sequence reads were collapsed and filtered. For each sample, productive Simpson clonality was calculated as the square root of Simpson's diversity index across productive rearrangements. TCRdb re-hosts the immuneACCESS table, in-frame sequences only. Its copies lack some clones; in the studies checked, an unresolved V gene accounts for under half of them, and the cause for the rest is not known. For V, J and clone size, that table is used; D and trimming come from the DNA. The sample table records some 150,000 clones; over 70% of these occur just once. In total, the top ten clones hold about 2.5% of the sample.

Notes on this clone: Its antigen is unknown. The record has no base qualities; no much larger clone is one base away.

The CDR3 holds 14 amino acids from the cysteine to the phenylalanine. Solely the CDR3 DNA is kept, with 42 bases framed from the first base. The germline V gene (reference sequence) specifies LNHNV as CDR1 and YYDKDF as CDR2. V is pruned by 2 bases and J by 5 bases, leaving 3 bases of the junction without a gene match. The sequence came from a man aged 50 or older with active COVID-19. The sequenced sample was peripheral blood. The V gene is TRBV15 and the J gene is TRBJ2-4, with 7 central nucleotides matching TRBD1. The CDR3 protein is CATSRPGQENIQYF. The DNA sequence is as follows: TGTGCCACCAGCAGACCCGGACAGGAAAACATTCAGTACTTC. When the CDR3 is completed using the reference TRBV15 and TRBJ2-4 genes on either side, the full variable domain is DAMVIQNPRYQVTQFGKPVTLSCSQTLNHNVMYWYQQKSSQAPKLLFHYYDKDFNNEADTPDNFQSRRPNTSFCFLDIRSPGLGDTAMYLCATSRPGQENIQYFGAGTRLSVL.